This T cell receptor beta chain was identified in a study of early T cells in non-severe SARS-CoV-2 infection. Each CDR3 protein is one row after TCRdb ran MiXCR on the 5' RACE reads. The sample holds more than 65,000 distinct CDR3 sequences; 12% are singletons and the top ten take roughly 1.3%. This CDR3 has 12 residues. Trimming cost V 4 bases and J 5 bases, with 8 bases left between them. The germline CDR1 and CDR2 sequences are SGHTA and FQGNSA. At least ten counts were recorded for this clonotype. The material sequenced was whole blood. The J gene is TRBJ1-1, the V gene TRBV7-2, with D uncertain. The source of this sequence is an adult who was a healthcare worker with PCR-confirmed SARS-CoV-2 infection or an uninfected control (not recorded which). The CDR3 sequence is CASSSWVTEAFF. DNA of the CDR3: TGTGCCAGCAGCTCATGGGTGACTGAAGCTTTCTTT.